A selection of T cell receptor beta chains follows, all from one sample in a study of cytomegalovirus exposure and HLA in healthy donors. TCRdb keeps only in-frame clones here, not all; method: immunoSEQ multiplex PCR. The sample table sets out 60,000 or so clones. The source material was PBMCs. These receptors came from a woman in her late teens or twenties in good health and CMV-seronegative. The CDR3 runs from the conserved cysteine through the conserved F or W. The order of the fields is V gene, CDR3 protein.

TRBV29-1	CSVTYRKAEAFF
TRBV4-1	CASSQDGAGEHGYTF
TRBV7-7	CASSLAPQETQYF
TRBV5-1	CASSNPPGLATYEQYF
TRBV5-1	CASSGTEDSPLHF
TRBV10-3	CAINVDSGANVLTF
TRBV25-1	CASRDRFTDTQYF
TRBV5-1	CASSWTGGAYEQYF
TRBV28	CASSLPGTSYGYTF
TRBV6-6	CASSPRVAGGYTF
TRBV6-1	CASRMTGGISAQHF
TRBV5-1	CASSQGQGMNTEAFF
TRBV19	CASSLTSVDEQFF
TRBV20-1	CSANYRVEAFF
TRBV19	CASSRRGGSADTQYF
TRBV27	CASSEFGQGSYEQYF
TRBV7-9	CASSLQAFGYTF
TRBV23-1	CASSYRDSLVDTQYF
TRBV6-5	CASSYLAGPDTQYF
TRBV7-2	CASSLGQDQPQHF
TRBV29-1	CSVRTSDYEQYF
TRBV21-1	CASPSRGEGWDYEQYF